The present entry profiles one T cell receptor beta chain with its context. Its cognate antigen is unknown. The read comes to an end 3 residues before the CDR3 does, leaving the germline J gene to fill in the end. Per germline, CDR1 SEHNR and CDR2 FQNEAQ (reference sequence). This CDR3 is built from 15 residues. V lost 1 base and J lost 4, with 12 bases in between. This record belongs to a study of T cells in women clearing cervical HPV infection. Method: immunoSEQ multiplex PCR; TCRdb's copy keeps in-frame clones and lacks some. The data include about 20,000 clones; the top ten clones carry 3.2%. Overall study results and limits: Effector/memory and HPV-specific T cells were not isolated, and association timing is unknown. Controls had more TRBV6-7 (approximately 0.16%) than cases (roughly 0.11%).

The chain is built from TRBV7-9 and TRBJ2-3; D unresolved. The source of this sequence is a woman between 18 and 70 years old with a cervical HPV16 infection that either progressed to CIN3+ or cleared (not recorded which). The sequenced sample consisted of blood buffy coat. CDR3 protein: CASSLVRLAADTQYF. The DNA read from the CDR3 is TGTGCCAGCAGCTTAGTCCGCTTGGCCGCAGATACG.